This T cell receptor (beta chain) was profiled in a study of vaccination and CD4 T cells after COVID-19. Documented treatment: roughly 10-day PBMC culture with coronavirus spike peptide pools or control peptides (ViraFEST assay). The length of the CDR3 is 11 residues. The V gene lost 2 bases and the J gene lost 5 bases, with 3 bases spanning the gap. The germline gives CDR1 MNHEY, CDR2 SVGAGI. Concerning this clonotype itself: Its antigen remains unidentified.

Cultured CD4+ T cell DNA was sequenced using the Oncomine TCR Beta short-read assay. TCRdb passed the PCR reads through MiXCR, listing each CDR3 protein once. The sample lists roughly 7,600 distinct CDR3 sequences, about 59% seen once, with roughly 20% in the top ten. The genes are TRBV6-5 and TRBJ1-1; D is unclear. The receptor was isolated from a human donor with COVID-19. The material was cultured CD4+ T cells from blood, obtained after SARS-CoV-2 vaccination. The DNA for the CDR3 is TGTGCCAGCAGTTACGCGACTGAAGCTTTCTTT. This codes for CASSYATEAFF.